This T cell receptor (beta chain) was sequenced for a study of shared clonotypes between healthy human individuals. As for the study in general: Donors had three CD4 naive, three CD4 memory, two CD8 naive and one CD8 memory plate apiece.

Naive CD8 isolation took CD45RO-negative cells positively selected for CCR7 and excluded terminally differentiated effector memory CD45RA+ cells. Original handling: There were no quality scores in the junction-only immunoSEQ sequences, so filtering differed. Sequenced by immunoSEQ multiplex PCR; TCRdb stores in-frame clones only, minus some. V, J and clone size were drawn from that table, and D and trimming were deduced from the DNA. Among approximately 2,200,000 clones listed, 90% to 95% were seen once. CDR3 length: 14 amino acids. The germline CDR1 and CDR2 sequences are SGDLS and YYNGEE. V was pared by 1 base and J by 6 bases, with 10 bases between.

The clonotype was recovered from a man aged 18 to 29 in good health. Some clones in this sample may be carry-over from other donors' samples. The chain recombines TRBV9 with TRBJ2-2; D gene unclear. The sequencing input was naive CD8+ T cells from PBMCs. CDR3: CASSVFGRPGELFF. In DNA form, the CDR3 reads TGTGCCAGCAGCGTATTTGGACGGCCCGGGGAGCTGTTTTTT.